A selection of T cell receptor beta chains follows, all from one sample in a study of T-cell memory formation after mild COVID-19. TCRdb processed the 5' RACE reads anew with MiXCR; each CDR3 protein has one entry. This table holds some 280,000 distinct CDR3 sequences, roughly 16% found once. The sample taken for sequencing was PBMCs or a T cell subset sorted from them (not recorded which). The receptors were gathered from a young man who had mild COVID-19 (a few samples of this study predate the infection). Cell type and time point are not known. Each CDR3 is given without its conserved first and last residue.

V	CDR3
TRBV5-5	ASSLGTERREQY
TRBV5-5	ASSPVVTGELF
TRBV12-3/TRBV12-4	ASSTHRNTGELF
TRBV18	ASSPGFYEQY
TRBV12-3/TRBV12-4	ASSLLDRGYEQY
TRBV6-2/TRBV6-3	ASSYSNGGVSVNEQF
TRBV7-2	ASSLGRLAIGQY
TRBV7-2	ASSPQGSSNEQF
TRBV24-1	ATSDLQSGYT
TRBV29-1	SVEVSGRKNTEAF
TRBV7-9	ASSEGLAGATDTQY
TRBV27	ASSLSDRVEANYGYT
TRBV5-1	ASSRFTGQGQEQY
TRBV20-1	SARPGVDEKLF
TRBV11-2	ASSLEGRGGLAKNIQY
TRBV20-1	SAGRGQETQY
TRBV7-2	ASSFGTGGGTQY
TRBV16	ASSQSEYQPQH
TRBV5-1	ASSFNQANYGYT
TRBV24-1	ATSASGRDEQF
TRBV27	ASREGGNEQF
TRBV12-3/TRBV12-4	ASSFGGGGETQY
TRBV5-6	ASSLASRGANTGELF
TRBV20-1	SARRLDGGAGELF
TRBV7-2	ASSRGLNTGELF
TRBV27	ASSLSISVGEDTQY
TRBV7-2	ASSPSGGASGELF
TRBV11-3	ASSLEGTGANVLT
TRBV10-3	AITGTSTGELF
TRBV5-1	ASSEGIYGYT
TRBV12-3/TRBV12-4	ASGRGTAGNTIY
TRBV12-3/TRBV12-4	ASSVRRGYQTIQY
TRBV18	ASSPADRGRTEAF
TRBV6-6	ASQSAGQANTGELF
TRBV5-1	ASSLSGTGITEAF
TRBV12-5	ASGSGTNSYNEQF
TRBV19	ASKSGGSFNEQF
TRBV4-3	ASSPIRDRVDNEQF
TRBV10-3	AISRARGTEAF
TRBV6-2/TRBV6-3	ASRPGQGSAGRYT
TRBV9	ASSVVGGGDYNEQF
TRBV21-1	ASSKEGGTEAF
TRBV18	ASSPIDTSGGALVTDTQY
TRBV4-1	ASSQKTSGSEQF
TRBV7-9	ATFTERQGNYEQY
TRBV12-3/TRBV12-4	ASSPEWARGPQY
TRBV7-9	ASSSSPGLGRKQY
TRBV20-1	SARTPTQY
TRBV12-3/TRBV12-4	ASSLQGAKETQY
TRBV7-2	ASSLMAPSSYEQY
TRBV5-1	ASSLERLNGYT
TRBV20-1	SAKPTDRPFYEQY